The T cell receptor (beta chain) described here comes from a study of CD8 T cells in Susac syndrome. Sequencing of TCR beta was undertaken in CD8+ and CD4+ T cells derived from blood. RNA amounts of about 0.45 to 1 ug underwent reverse transcription with random hexamers. Using its own MiXCR run on the immunoSEQ multiplex PCR reads, TCRdb lists one record per CDR3 protein. The sample has 95,000 to 150,000 distinct CDR3 sequences, 95% to 96% seen once. Per germline, CDR1 KGHDR and CDR2 SFDVKD. CDR3 length: 13 residues. The V end was cut by 4 bases, the J end by 4 bases, with 10 bases between. This TCR was recovered from a human donor with Susac syndrome. The chain has TRBV24-1 and TRBJ2-7; no clear D gene. The sequenced sample was CD4+ T cells from PBMCs. CDR3 loop: CATSEAISYEQYF. The DNA for the CDR3 is TGTGCCACCAGTGAGGCTATATCATACGAGCAGTACTTC.